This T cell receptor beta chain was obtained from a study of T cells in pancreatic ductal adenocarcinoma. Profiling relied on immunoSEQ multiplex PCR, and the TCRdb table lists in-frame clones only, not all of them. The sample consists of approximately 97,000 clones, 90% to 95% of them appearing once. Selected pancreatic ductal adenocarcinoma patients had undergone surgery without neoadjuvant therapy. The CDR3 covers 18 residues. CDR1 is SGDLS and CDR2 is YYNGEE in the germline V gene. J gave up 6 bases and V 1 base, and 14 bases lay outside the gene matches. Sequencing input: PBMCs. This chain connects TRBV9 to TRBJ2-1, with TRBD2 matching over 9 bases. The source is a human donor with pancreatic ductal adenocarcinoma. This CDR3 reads CASSVCTSGPLQFNEQFF. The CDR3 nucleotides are TGTGCCAGCAGCGTATGCACTAGCGGGCCTCTACAATTCAATGAGCAGTTCTTC.